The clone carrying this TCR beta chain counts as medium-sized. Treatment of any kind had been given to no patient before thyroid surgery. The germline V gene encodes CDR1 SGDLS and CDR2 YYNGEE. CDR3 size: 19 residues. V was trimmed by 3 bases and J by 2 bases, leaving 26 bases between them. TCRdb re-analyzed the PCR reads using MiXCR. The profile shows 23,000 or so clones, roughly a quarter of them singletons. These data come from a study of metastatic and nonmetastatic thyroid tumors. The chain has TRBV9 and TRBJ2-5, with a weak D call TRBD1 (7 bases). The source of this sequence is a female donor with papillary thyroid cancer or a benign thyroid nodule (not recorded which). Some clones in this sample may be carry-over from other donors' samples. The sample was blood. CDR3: CASSASGWRGRLGQETQYF. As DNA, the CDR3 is TGTGCCAGCAGCGCCTCTGGGTGGAGGGGGCGACTTGGGCAAGAGACCCAGTACTTC.